The 27 T cell receptor beta chains listed next were all sequenced from one sample in a study of T cell repertoires in cytomegalovirus infection. TCRdb re-analysed the reads in MiXCR, keeping a single row per CDR3 protein. The data hold approximately 700,000 distinct CDR3 sequences, with 35% observed a single time. Sequenced input: PBMCs. Receptors originate from a human donor in good health (CMV status not recorded). Some clones in this sample may be carry-over from other donors' samples.

The chain couples TRBV10-3 to TRBJ1-5; 7 bases fit TRBD1. The V and J ends lost 10 bases and 0 bases, in that order; junction bases with no gene match: 9. CDR1 and CDR2 (germline): ENHRY, SYGVKD. The CDR3 runs 15 residues. DNA for the CDR3: TGTGCCACCCGGGACAGCTTACTTAGCAATCAGCCCCAGCATTTT. It translates to CATRDSLLSNQPQHF.

Notes on this clonotype: The conserved phenylalanine or tryptophan normally closing the CDR3 is absent here, so this likely arose from a read error. The DNA is omitted, as the CDR3 cannot be located on it reliably, and the CDR3 follows TCRdb's listing. CDR3: CAYSADRANYGYTL. The chain uses TRBV10-3 and TRBJ1-2. Looked up from germline, CDR1 is ENHRY and CDR2 is SYGVKD. The CDR3 contains 14 residues when both ends are counted.

The rearrangement joins TRBV29-1 to TRBJ2-7; no definite D call. V was trimmed by 7 bases and J by 6 bases, leaving 19 bases between them. The germline gives CDR1 SQVTM, CDR2 ANQGSEA. The CDR3 totals 13 residues. CDR3 loop: CSATGPRLGEQYF. The CDR3 DNA sequence: TGCAGCGCCACGGGCCCCCGGTTGGGCGAGCAGTACTTC.

The chain couples TRBV7-3 to TRBJ1-2; 9 nucleotides align to TRBD1. CDR1 is SGHTA and CDR2 is FQGTGA in the germline V gene. The CDR3 consists of 14 residues. J was trimmed by 7 bases and V by 5 bases; bases with no gene match: 8. The DNA for the CDR3 is TGTGCCAGCAGCCGCGGGGGACAGGGAGGTGGCTACACCTTC. The encoded protein is CASSRGGQGGGYTF.

This clonotype was seen a few times. The chain has TRBV27 and TRBJ2-7; tentative D call: TRBD1 (5 bases). This CDR3 has 14 residues. Germline V gene lookup returns CDR1 MNHEY and CDR2 SMNVEV (reference sequence). Trimming left V 3 bases short and J 4 bases short, with 13 bases between. The chain's CDR3 is CASSLSGAEYEQYF. As DNA, the CDR3 is TGTGCCAGCAGTTTGAGTGGGGCTGAGTACGAGCAGTACTTC.

This clonotype showed up just a few times. The rearrangement uses TRBV29-1 and TRBJ1-4; no firm D call. This CDR3 spans 14 amino acids. Per germline, CDR1 SQVTM and CDR2 ANQGSEA. Trimming shortened V by 5 bases and J by 5 bases, and 15 bases separated the two germline ends. The CDR3 loop is CSVHYMGGNEKLFF. The CDR3 nucleotides are TGCAGCGTTCACTATATGGGAGGGAATGAAAAACTGTTTTTT.

The sample holds one count of this clonotype. This sequence joins TRBV12-3 or TRBV12-4 and TRBJ2-7; 9 bases align to TRBD1. V shed 5 bases and J 3 bases; nucleotides not matched to a gene: 8. The CDR3 is 15 amino acids. The CDR3 sequence is CASSARTGDGYEQYF. The CDR3 bases are TGTGCCAGCAGTGCAAGGACAGGGGATGGCTACGAGCAGTACTTC.

The chain combines TRBV3-1 with TRBJ1-5; D unclear. The germline V gene has CDR1 LGHDT and CDR2 YNNKEL (reference sequence). The CDR3 has 14 residues. Trimming removed 4 bases at V and 3 bases at J, with 10 bases between. CDR3 DNA sequence: TGTGCCAGCAGCCCTCGGGGTTACAATCAGCCCCAGCATTTT. As protein: CASSPRGYNQPQHF.

Concerning this clonotype: This clone may be a read error of a much larger clone one base away. This CDR3 fails to terminate in the conserved phenylalanine or tryptophan, so it likely reflects a read error. The chain employs TRBV19 and TRBJ2-6; D is unresolved. Looked up from germline, CDR1 is LNHDA and CDR2 is SQIVND (reference sequence). The CDR3 has 14 amino acids. V shed 11 bases and J shed 1 base, with 12 bases lying between them. CDR3 DNA sequence: TGTGCCTGCAAGAAGTCTTCTGGGGCCAACGTCCTGACTTTA. Translating gives CACKKSSGANVLTL.

A few counts support this clonotype. The chain joins TRBV20-1 to TRBJ1-1, with D tentatively TRBD1 (6 bases). Germline V CDR1 and CDR2: DFQATT, SNEGSKA (reference sequence). There are 12 residues in the CDR3. Trimming removed 1 base at V and 13 bases at J, with 16 bases between. CDR3: CSARGGSQGGFF. CDR3 nucleotide sequence: TGCAGTGCTAGAGGGGGGAGCCAAGGGGGTTTCTTT.

The V and J genes are TRBV6-1 and TRBJ1-5; D ambiguous. The V end lost 1 base, the J end lost 0 bases, and 16 bases lay between the germline ends. CDR3 size: 18 residues. Per the germline V gene, CDR1 is MNHNS and CDR2 is SASEGT. CDR3 nucleotides: TGTGCCAGCAGTGAAGTTTGGGTTGGGGAAAATAGCAATCAGCCCCAGCATTTT. This codes for CASSEVWVGENSNQPQHF.

Here the CDR3 reads CASSLQGMGQYF. DNA for the CDR3: TGTGCCAGCAGTTTACAGGGAATGGGGCAGTACTTC. The gene calls are TRBV28 and TRBJ2-7; D is possibly TRBD1 (5 bases). The germline CDR1 and CDR2 sequences are MDHEN and SYDVKM. The CDR3 length is 12 residues. V lost 2 bases, J lost 9 bases, and 11 bases lay in between.

The genes are TRBV27 and TRBJ2-7, with 14 nucleotides matching TRBD2. V shed 4 bases, J shed 7 bases, and the junction held 9 bases outside the gene matches. Germline-derived CDR1 and CDR2 are MNHEY and SMNVEV (reference sequence). The CDR3 contains 16 residues. The CDR3 here is CASSSMGLAGVGEQYF. The CDR3 DNA reads TGTGCCAGCAGTTCAATGGGACTAGCGGGAGTGGGAGAGCAGTACTTC.

This clonotype was counted a few times. The chain employs TRBV7-9 and TRBJ1-2; D gene unclear. The V gene lost 1 base and the J gene lost 8 bases, with 17 bases spanning the gap. This CDR3 is 15 amino acids long. CDR1 and CDR2 from the germline V gene are SEHNR and FQNEAQ (reference sequence). The CDR3 region has the DNA TGTGCCAGCAGCTTAGAACCGTCTGTAAAAGGAGGCTACACCTTC. Its protein is CASSLEPSVKGGYTF.

This clonotype was picked up a small number of times. The chain couples TRBV27 to TRBJ2-2, with 9 bases fitting TRBD1. V shed 4 bases, J shed 4 bases, and the junction held 4 bases outside the gene matches. This CDR3 spans 15 amino acids. Germline V gene sequence: CDR1 MNHEY, CDR2 SMNVEV (reference sequence). CDR3 sequence: CASSYNRGPTGELFF. DNA of the CDR3: TGTGCCAGCAGTTATAACAGGGGGCCCACCGGGGAGCTGTTTTTT.

The V gene is TRBV28, the J gene TRBJ2-1; 12 positions match TRBD2. Per the germline V gene, CDR1 is MDHEN and CDR2 is SYDVKM. The CDR3 covers 16 residues. The V segment lost 3 bases and the J segment 9 bases; nucleotides outside the gene matches: 9. CDR3 sequence: CASSFSTSGRRGEQFF. CDR3 nucleotide sequence: TGTGCCAGCAGTTTCTCCACTAGCGGGAGGAGGGGTGAGCAGTTCTTC.

Worth noting for this clonotype: A much larger clone lies one base from this, so it may be a read error. The gene calls are TRBV12-3 or TRBV12-4 and TRBJ1-6; 7 positions match TRBD1. CDR3 length: 14 amino acids. The CDR3 spells CASSAGTVNSPLQF. DNA of the CDR3: TGTGCCAGCAGTGCCGGGACAGTTAATTCACCCCTCCAATTT.

Concerning this clonotype: This clone may be a read error of a much larger clone one base away. This chain connects TRBV6-2 or TRBV6-3 to TRBJ2-5; D unresolved. The germline V gene has CDR1 MNHEY and CDR2 SVGEGT. The CDR3 sequence is 13 residues long. V was cut by 2 bases and J by 5 bases, with 9 bases left in between. CDR3 region: CASSYGRHETQYF. CDR3 nucleotides: TGTGCCAGCAGTTACGGCCGCCATGAGACCCAGTACTTC.

Concerning this clonotype itself: Its ends do not fully match the called genes, so a read error is possible. This chain connects TRBV28 to TRBJ2-7; 13 nucleotides agree with TRBD2. Per germline, CDR1 MDHEN and CDR2 SYDVKM. This CDR3 has 17 residues. CDR3 in amino acids: CANSLSGLAGVLGEQYF. DNA for the CDR3: TGTGCCAACAGTTTATCCGGACTAGCGGGAGTCTTAGGCGAGCAGTACTTC.

This chain joins TRBV20-1 and TRBJ1-2, with 9 bases identical to TRBD1. The CDR3 consists of 18 residues. With 0 bases clipped from V and 1 base from J, the junction kept 12 bases outside the gene matches. CDR1 and CDR2 from the germline V gene are DFQATT and SNEGSKA (reference sequence). CDR3 amino acids: CSARDVWALTGGNYGYTF. The CDR3 coding sequence is TGCAGTGCTAGAGATGTTTGGGCCCTGACAGGGGGTAACTATGGCTACACCTTC.

Only a few counts were recorded for this clonotype. The chain joins TRBV19 to TRBJ2-1; TRBD2 matches at 12 bases. V was clipped by 3 bases and J by 2 bases; unmatched bases: 8. CDR1 is LNHDA and CDR2 is SQIVND in the germline V gene (reference sequence). This CDR3 has 18 residues. CDR3 region: CASSIWTSGTIAYNEQFF. As DNA, the CDR3 is TGTGCCAGTAGTATTTGGACTAGCGGGACCATCGCCTACAATGAGCAGTTCTTC.

With regard to this clonotype: It is likely a read error, because the conserved phenylalanine at the end of the CDR3 is missing. The chain joins TRBV28 to TRBJ2-5; possible D gene TRBD2, 6 bases. Per germline, CDR1 MDHEN and CDR2 SYDVKM. The CDR3 sequence is 14 residues long. V shed 5 bases and J shed 4 bases, with 14 bases lying between them. The CDR3 loop is CASSIGGIAETQYL. In nucleotides, the CDR3 is TGTGCCAGCAGTATCGGAGGGATCGCAGAGACCCAGTACTTA.

Concerning this clonotype: In this CDR3 the conserved last residue, phenylalanine or tryptophan, is missing, so a read error is likely. This sequence joins TRBV4-1 and TRBJ1-1; D is perhaps TRBD1 (5 bases). Looked up from germline, CDR1 is MGHRA and CDR2 is YSYEKL. This CDR3 is built from 14 residues. The CDR3 region has the DNA TGCTCCAGCAGCCCCTCCGGGGGGTACACTGAAGCTTTCTGT. Its translation is CSSSPSGGYTEAFC.

The V and J genes are TRBV29-1 and TRBJ2-7; 8 nucleotides align to TRBD1. Per the germline V gene, CDR1 is SQVTM and CDR2 is ANQGSEA. The CDR3 length is 12 residues. With 3 bases clipped from V and 5 bases from J, the junction kept 3 bases outside the gene matches. The CDR3: CSVEDRVHEQYF. The CDR3 coding sequence is TGCAGCGTTGAGGACAGGGTTCACGAGCAGTACTTC.

This clonotype has ten or more counts. The V call is TRBV7-9, the J call TRBJ2-1; D is undetermined. Germline CDR1 is SEHNR and CDR2 is FQNEAQ (reference sequence). This CDR3 is 17 amino acids long. The germline V and J ends were trimmed by 1 base and 0 bases, with 13 bases remaining between them. As DNA, the CDR3 is TGTGCCAGCAGCTTAGGTAACGGGTTCAGCTCCTACAATGAGCAGTTCTTC. It specifies CASSLGNGFSSYNEQFF.

This clonotype has a handful of counts. V gene TRBV4-1 combines with J gene TRBJ2-7; 9 nucleotides align to TRBD1. Germline V gene lookup returns CDR1 MGHRA and CDR2 YSYEKL. V lost 4 bases, J lost 7 bases, and 11 bases stayed unmatched. The CDR3 loop spans 15 amino acids. Here the CDR3 reads CASSPGTGPSGEQYF. CDR3 nucleotides: TGCGCCAGCAGCCCTGGGACAGGGCCCTCGGGGGAGCAGTACTTC.

The rearrangement joins TRBV12-3 or TRBV12-4 to TRBJ2-1, with 7 bases identical to TRBD1. This CDR3 has 13 residues. The J segment lost 8 bases and the V segment lost 6 bases, leaving 7 bases of the junction unmatched. DNA for the CDR3: TGTGCCAGCAGCACGACAGGGATCGATGAGCAGTTCTTC. This gives the protein CASSTTGIDEQFF.